This TCR beta chain was sequenced for a study of T cell repertoires and HLA-DP antigens. In the study overall: One alloantigen had ten or so groove amino acid differences from self, the other one.

The sample holds a few counts of this clone. After more than 13 days' expansion, CD4+ cells were restimulated 20 to 25 h with HeLa expressing allogeneic DPB1. Cells were stimulated with HeLa cells transduced with HLA-DPA1/DPB1, HLA-DM, invariant chain and CD80. CDR1 and CDR2 from the germline V gene are LNHDA and SQIVND (reference sequence). The CDR3 is 13 residues long. V lost 6 bases and J lost 2, with 8 bases in between. Amplification used primers for 54 TRBV and 13 TRBJ segments. Cultured samples were sequenced at survey resolution, targeting more than 45,000 T cell genomes. Here immunoSEQ multiplex PCR was the method, and the copy in TCRdb shows in-frame clones only, minus some. The data show nearly 2,500 clones, less than 80% seen once.

This receptor was identified in a man aged 55-75 years in good health and CMV-seronegative. V is TRBV19 and J is TRBJ1-5; D is possibly TRBD1 (6 bases). Sequencing was done on a sample of CD137- CD4+ T cells from cultured PBMCs. CDR3 sequence: CASRNRGNQPQHF. The CDR3 nucleotides read TGTGCCAGTAGGAACAGGGGCAATCAGCCCCAGCATTTT.